This is a list of T cell receptor beta chains from one sample in a study of T cell clonotyping in hematopoietic cell transplantation. The repertoire was sequenced with immunoSEQ multiplex PCR; TCRdb's copy has only in-frame clones and lacks some. The sample carries about 8,700 clones, approximately 97% recorded once. The material was peripheral blood mononuclear cells, obtained 100 days after allogeneic stem cell transplant. The receptors were gathered from a male patient between 60 and 69 years old who had an allogeneic stem cell transplant from a related donor, so the T cells may come from the graft donor. Some clones in this sample may be carry-over from other donors' samples. The CDR3 runs from the conserved cysteine through the conserved F or W. The D gene is left open where the match is weak. Rows give clone size only sometimes, using once, few, many, or a class for an expanded clone.

>NA|TRBV4-2|TRBJ2-7|TRBD1
CASSQPGQFPEQYF
TGTGCCAGCAGCCAACCGGGACAGTTCCCCGAGCAGTACTTC
>NA|TRBV7-3|TRBJ1-6|NA
CASSARSPGQGPSPLHF
TGTGCCAGCAGCGCTCGTTCCCCGGGGCAGGGTCCTTCACCCCTCCACTTT
>once|TRBV19|TRBJ2-2|TRBD2
CASSITSGGSVRELFF
TGTGCCAGTAGTATCACTAGCGGGGGTTCCGTTCGGGAGCTGTTTTTT
>NA|TRBV19|TRBJ1-6|NA
CASSISRTPNSPLHF
TGTGCCAGTAGTATAAGTAGGACACCCAATTCACCCCTCCACTTT
>NA|TRBV11-3|TRBJ1-1|TRBD1
CASSDRTGVDTEAFF
TGTGCCAGCAGCGACAGGACAGGGGTGGACACTGAAGCTTTCTTT
>once|TRBV27|TRBJ1-2|TRBD1
CASSLTVQGAGYTF
TGTGCCAGCAGTTTAACGGTGCAGGGGGCTGGCTACACCTTC
>NA|TRBV6-5|TRBJ1-2|NA
CASSLLIDKGYGYTF
TGTGCCAGCAGTCTTCTTATTGACAAGGGCTATGGCTACACCTTC
>NA|TRBV19|TRBJ1-4|TRBD1
CASSEDRGSVKLFF
TGTGCCAGTAGTGAGGACAGGGGAAGCGTAAAACTGTTTTTT
>few|TRBV5-4|TRBJ2-7|NA
CASSFDRLSGEQYF
TGTGCCAGCAGCTTCGACAGGCTCTCTGGCGAGCAGTACTTC
>NA|TRBV6-5|TRBJ2-5|NA
CASNDNAVETQYF
TGTGCCAGCAACGACAATGCGGTAGAGACCCAGTACTTC
>few|TRBV2|TRBJ1-6|NA
CASGGGRILGSPLHF
TGTGCCAGCGGGGGGGGGAGAATCTTGGGCTCACCCCTCCACTTT
>NA|TRBV7-9|TRBJ1-5|NA
CASSFNVYQPQHF
TGTGCCAGCAGCTTCAACGTGTATCAGCCCCAGCATTTT
>NA|TRBV11-1|TRBJ1-1|NA
CASSLDREAFF
TGTGCCAGCAGCCTGGACAGAGAAGCTTTCTTT
>NA|TRBV19|TRBJ1-2|NA
CASSYEGGDYGYTF
TGTGCCAGTAGTTACGAAGGGGGGGACTATGGCTACACCTTC
>NA|TRBV5-6|TRBJ1-1|NA
CASSSSFEGEAFF
TGTGCCAGCAGCTCAAGTTTCGAAGGTGAAGCTTTCTTT